These 11 T cell receptor beta chains were sequenced from one sample in a study of T cell changes during pregnancy in multiple sclerosis. Method: immunoSEQ multiplex PCR; TCRdb's copy keeps in-frame clones and lacks some. The sample has just over 30,000 clones, about 89% seen once; the top ten hold roughly 6.5%. Sample: CD8+ T cells from peripheral blood mononuclear cells, taken in the second trimester of pregnancy. The receptors stem from a female donor with multiple sclerosis, enrolled in a pregnancy study.

The gene calls are TRBV4-3 and TRBJ2-2; the D gene is possibly TRBD1 (6 bases). Germline CDR1 is LGHNA and CDR2 is YSLEER. Trimming took off 2 bases at V and 2 bases at J, with 12 bases between the two ends. There are 16 residues in the CDR3. CDR3 sequence (DNA): TGCGCCAGCAGCCAACACAGGACAGTAAACACCGGGGAGCTGTTTTTT. It translates to CASSQHRTVNTGELFF.

This clone has only a few counts. The chain carries TRBV29-1 and TRBJ1-1; TRBD1 might be the D (5 bases). The V end lost 6 bases, the J end lost 3 bases, and 17 bases lay between the germline ends. Germline CDR1 reads SQVTM; CDR2 reads ANQGSEA. CDR3 length: 14 residues. The CDR3 region is CSVDIGAGHTEAFF. DNA for the CDR3: TGCAGCGTAGACATTGGGGCAGGGCACACTGAAGCTTTCTTT.

The genes are TRBV5-8 and TRBJ2-1, with 10 nucleotides matching TRBD1. Looked up from germline, CDR1 is SGHTS and CDR2 is YDEGEE. The CDR3 sequence is 16 residues long. V shed 4 bases, J shed 5 bases, and the junction held 9 bases outside the gene matches. Here the CDR3 reads CASSPRPGQGNNEQFF. The CDR3 region has the DNA TGTGCCAGCAGCCCTCGCCCGGGACAGGGGAACAATGAGCAGTTCTTC.

This clone has a single count. The rearrangement links TRBV29-1 to TRBJ2-4; D is perhaps TRBD2 (5 bases). The germline gives CDR1 SQVTM, CDR2 ANQGSEA. Trimming took 1 base from V and 5 from J, leaving 9 bases between them. There are 13 residues in the CDR3. The CDR3 sequence is CSVEVQEENIQYF. The CDR3 nucleotides read TGCAGCGTTGAAGTCCAGGAGGAAAACATTCAGTACTTC.

The J gene is TRBJ2-7, the V gene TRBV27; 11 bases fit TRBD1. V gave up 3 bases and J gave up 6 bases; unmatched junction bases: 10. Germline assignment: CDR1 MNHEY and CDR2 SMNVEV (reference sequence). This CDR3 has 16 amino acids. The CDR3 DNA follows: TGTGCCAGCAGTTTGGACAGGGGGCGGCTAGGGGGCGAGCAGTACTTC. This gives the protein CASSLDRGRLGGEQYF.

The chain couples TRBV7-2 to TRBJ2-3; 9 nucleotides line up with TRBD2. This CDR3 comprises 18 residues. Germline CDR1 reads SGHTA; CDR2 reads FQGNSA. The ends lost 5 bases at V and 2 bases at J; junction bases unmatched: 14. CDR3 in DNA: TGTGCCAGCAGCATCGCCAGGCTAGCGGGAAGCCCCACAGATACGCAGTATTTT. Amino acid sequence: CASSIARLAGSPTDTQYF.

V usage is TRBV29-1 and J usage is TRBJ2-5; 7 positions agree with TRBD1. The J segment lost 2 bases and the V segment lost 7 bases, leaving 13 bases of the junction unmatched. In germline, CDR1 is SQVTM, CDR2 ANQGSEA. The CDR3 covers 15 residues. The CDR3 sequence is CSADRQGEVQETQYF. The CDR3 DNA sequence: TGCAGCGCCGACCGACAGGGAGAAGTGCAAGAGACCCAGTACTTC. Supplemented by reference TRBV29-1 and TRBJ2-5, the full variable domain reads SAVISQKPSRDICQRGTSLTIQCQVDSQVTMMFWYRQQPGQSLTLIATANQGSEATYESGFVIDKFPISRPNLTFSTLTVSNMSPEDSSIYLCSADRQGEVQETQYFGPGTRLLVL.

This chain connects TRBV19 to TRBJ2-3; 10 bases fit TRBD2. The CDR3 totals 14 residues. CDR1 is LNHDA, CDR2 SQIVND, per germline (reference sequence). V gave up 5 bases and J gave up 1 base; unmatched junction bases: 0. DNA of the CDR3: TGTGCCAGTAGTGGACTAGCGGGCACAGATACGCAGTATTTT. Protein sequence: CASSGLAGTDTQYF.

This sequence joins TRBV19 and TRBJ2-3, with 9 bases fitting TRBD1. Losses at the gene ends were 3 bases for V and 2 bases for J; bases not matched to a gene: 3. This CDR3 region has 15 residues. The germline V gene encodes CDR1 LNHDA and CDR2 SQIVND (reference sequence). The CDR3 nucleotides read TGTGCCAGTAGTATTGCACAGGGGGCCACAGATACGCAGTATTTT. Its protein product is CASSIAQGATDTQYF.

The chain uses TRBV6-5 and TRBJ2-1; no clear D. V lost 0 bases and J lost 5, with 11 bases in between. The germline V gene encodes CDR1 MNHEY and CDR2 SVGAGI. The CDR3 has 15 residues. The CDR3 loop is CASSYSPGSDNEQFF. Here the CDR3 DNA reads TGTGCCAGCAGTTACTCCCCCGGGTCCGACAATGAGCAGTTCTTC.

The genes are TRBV7-2 and TRBJ1-4; possible D gene TRBD1, 6 bases. Trimming stripped 5 bases from V and 8 bases from J, with 15 bases between. The CDR3 has 14 amino acids. CDR1 and CDR2 from the germline V gene are SGHTA and FQGNSA. CDR3 sequence (DNA): TGTGCCAGCAGCCCAGGGGTGTGGAACGAAAAACTGTTTTTT. Translated: CASSPGVWNEKLFF.